This TCR beta chain was sequenced in a study of cytomegalovirus exposure and HLA in healthy donors. The overall study: Most genotyped donors, 65% to 85% of 300 to 400, had Caucasian-associated genetic ancestry. Study observations and caveats: In an earlier analysis, in some 540 donors, most V segments appeared productive either ~87% or ~30% of the time. Reports described diagnosis of cytomegalovirus status by the classifier as highly specific and sensitive.

This clone has just one count. What it binds is unknown. PCR primers comprised 60 Vbeta and 13 Jbeta primers. Data came from immunoSEQ multiplex PCR; TCRdb stores just in-frame clones and leaves some out. This sample has 150,000 or so clones; approximately 71% occur once, and the top ten carry around 3.4%. Sequencing used PBMCs. This TCR came from a man aged 35 to 55 in good health and CMV-seronegative.

DNA for the CDR3: TGTGCCAGCAGCTCACGGACAGGGGGGAGTCATCGTTCCTACGAGCAGTACTTC. Translating gives CASSSRTGGSHRSYEQYF. V and J are TRBV7-9 and TRBJ2-7; 10 bases are a match to TRBD1. The germline CDR1 and CDR2 sequences are SEHNR and FQNEAQ (reference sequence). The length of the CDR3 is 18 residues. After removal of 4 bases from V and 1 base from J, the junction contained 13 bases not matched to a gene.